This T cell receptor beta chain was sequenced for a study of blood T cells in healthy people across ages. V was trimmed by 4 bases and J by 1 base, leaving 7 bases between them. The germline V gene has CDR1 SGHTA and CDR2 FQGNSA. The CDR3 sequence is 13 residues long. Sample-barcoded 5' priming and a J-beta primer mix drove a second PCR of roughly 6 to 12 cycles. One entry per CDR3 protein, called by TCRdb with MiXCR from the 5' RACE reads. The sample has about 760,000 distinct CDR3 sequences; approximately 53% are singletons. Drawn from each donor were ten milliliters of peripheral blood. The source material was blood. The gene calls are TRBV7-2 and TRBJ1-2, with TRBD1 as a possible D gene (6 bases). This TCR was sampled from a man aged 35 to 55 in good health. The CDR3 is CASSSDSNYGYTF. In DNA form, the CDR3 reads TGTGCCAGCAGCTCGGACAGTAACTATGGCTACACCTTC.